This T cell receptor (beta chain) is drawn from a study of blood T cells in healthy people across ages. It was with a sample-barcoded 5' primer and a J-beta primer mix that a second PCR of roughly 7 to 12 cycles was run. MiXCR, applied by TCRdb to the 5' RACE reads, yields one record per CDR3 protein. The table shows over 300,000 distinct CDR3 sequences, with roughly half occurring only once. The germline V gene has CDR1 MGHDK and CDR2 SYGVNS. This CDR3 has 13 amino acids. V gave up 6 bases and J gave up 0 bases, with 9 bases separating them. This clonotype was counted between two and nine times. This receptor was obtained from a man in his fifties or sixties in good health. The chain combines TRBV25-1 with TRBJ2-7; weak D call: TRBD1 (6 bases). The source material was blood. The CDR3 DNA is TGTGCCAGCAGAGGACAGAGCTCCTACGAGCAGTACTTC. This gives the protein CASRGQSSYEQYF.